This TCR beta chain was identified during a study of blood T cell repertoires in COVID-19 (dated by TCRdb to the early 2020s). The study in broad terms: The collaborator samples originated in the United States, Italy and Spain and spanned the acute and convalescent phases of COVID-19. The material from the prospective study consisted of cDNA or gDNA derived from T cells, B-cell-depleted T cells, or PBMCs. The dataset comprised deeply sampled blood TCRbeta repertoires from subjects exposed to, actively infected with, or recovered from COVID-19. The repertoires were released in a freely available public database intended as a resource for research on the immune response to SARS-CoV-2. Samples came from the ongoing ImmuneRACE study (first 160 participants) plus 1,254 subjects from 6 global collaborators. A de-identified subject ID, COVID-19 status, age in years and sex were almost always included in the sample metadata. Where HLA class I and class II types were available, the types were taken from metadata supplied by the sample provider, not from assay-based typing. What the study reported, not specific to this receptor: The quantity of clinical and demographic metadata differed by source and by participant and was supplied without curation.

This clone has only a few counts. Its antigen is currently not known. No qualities accompany the bases; no much larger clone lies one base away. At one collaborating source in Seattle, patients were enrolled during active infection and were followed longitudinally through the course of disease. Collaborating institutions collected whole blood in K2EDTA tubes following their own protocols. Collaborator samples were shipped for TCRbeta analysis as frozen whole blood, isolated PBMCs, or DNA extracted from either sample type. TCRbeta CDR3 regions were amplified from genomic DNA using the immunoSEQ Assay, a bias-controlled multiplex PCR. The original methods were these. The number of nucleated cells in each sample was estimated by amplification of reference gene primers within the assay. To quantify the absolute abundance of each unique TCRbeta CDR3 rearrangement, sequence reads were collapsed and filtered. For each sample, productive Simpson clonality was calculated by taking the square root of Simpson's diversity index across productive rearrangements. TCRdb mirrors the immuneACCESS table, restricted to in-frame sequences. Some clones are absent from its copies; in checked studies, under half trace to an unresolved V gene, and the reason for the others is unknown. V and J calls plus clone size are reproduced from that table; the DNA served to infer D and trimming. This sample is represented by under 200,000 clones; 70% to 90% of them were singletons. Clones ranked in the top ten supply approximately 0.99% of the sample.

Sequenced material: peripheral blood. The source of this sequence is a man between 60 and 70 years old with COVID-19, enrolled during active disease.

The encoded CDR3 is CASSQGQQANYGYTF. The DNA reads as follows: TGCGCCAGCAGCCAAGGACAGCAAGCTAACTATGGCTACACCTTC. The chain joins TRBV5-1 to TRBJ1-2; possibly the D gene is TRBD1, per 6 matching bases. The CDR3 runs 15 residues from the cysteine to the phenylalanine. The entry retains the CDR3 DNA only, 45 bases that are in frame from base 1. V is pared back by 4 bases and J by 0 bases, with 13 bases lying between the germline termini. The germline V gene provides CDR1 SGHRS and CDR2 YFSETQ.